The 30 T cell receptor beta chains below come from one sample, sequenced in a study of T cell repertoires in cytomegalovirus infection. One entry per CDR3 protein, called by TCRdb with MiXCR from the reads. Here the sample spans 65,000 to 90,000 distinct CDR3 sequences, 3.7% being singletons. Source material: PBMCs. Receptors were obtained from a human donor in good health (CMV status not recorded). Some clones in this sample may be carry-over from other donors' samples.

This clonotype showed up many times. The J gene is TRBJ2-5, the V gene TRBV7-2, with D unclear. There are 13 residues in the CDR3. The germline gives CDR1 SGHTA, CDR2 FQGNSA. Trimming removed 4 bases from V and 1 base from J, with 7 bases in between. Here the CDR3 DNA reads TGTGCCAGCAGCTACCGGGCCCAAGAGACCCAGTACTTC. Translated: CASSYRAQETQYF.

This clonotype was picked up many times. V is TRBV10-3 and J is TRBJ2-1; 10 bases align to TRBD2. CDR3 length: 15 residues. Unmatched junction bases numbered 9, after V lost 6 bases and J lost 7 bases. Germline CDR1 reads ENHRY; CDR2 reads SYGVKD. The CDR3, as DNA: TGTGCCATCAGGGAAGCGGGGGGGGGGCGAAATGAGCAGTTCTTC. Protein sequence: CAIREAGGGRNEQFF.

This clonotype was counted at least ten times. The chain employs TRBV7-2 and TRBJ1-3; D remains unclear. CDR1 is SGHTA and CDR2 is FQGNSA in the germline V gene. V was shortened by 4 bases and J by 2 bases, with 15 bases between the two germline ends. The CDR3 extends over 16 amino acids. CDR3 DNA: TGTGCCAGCAGCTCCCCCGGCGTGGGAGCTGGAAACACCATATATTTT. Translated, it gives CASSSPGVGAGNTIYF.

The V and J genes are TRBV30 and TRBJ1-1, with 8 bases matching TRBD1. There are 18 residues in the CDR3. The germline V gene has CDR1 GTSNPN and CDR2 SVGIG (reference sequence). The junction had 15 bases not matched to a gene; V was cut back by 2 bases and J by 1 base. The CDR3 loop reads CAWSFLRSGTGQNTEAFF. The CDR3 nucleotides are TGTGCCTGGAGTTTCTTGAGGTCGGGGACAGGCCAGAACACTGAAGCTTTCTTT.

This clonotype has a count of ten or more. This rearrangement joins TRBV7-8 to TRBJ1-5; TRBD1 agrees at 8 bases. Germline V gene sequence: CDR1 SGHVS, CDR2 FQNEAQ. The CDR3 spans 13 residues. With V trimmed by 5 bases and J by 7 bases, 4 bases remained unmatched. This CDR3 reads CASSGQGEQPQHF. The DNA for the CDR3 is TGTGCCAGCAGCGGACAGGGAGAACAGCCCCAGCATTTT.

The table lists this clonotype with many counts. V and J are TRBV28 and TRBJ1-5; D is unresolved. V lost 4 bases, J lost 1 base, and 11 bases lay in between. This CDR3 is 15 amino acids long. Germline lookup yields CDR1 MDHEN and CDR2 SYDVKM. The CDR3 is CASSSRPWSNQPQHF. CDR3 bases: TGTGCCAGCAGTTCGCGGCCCTGGAGCAATCAGCCCCAGCATTTT.

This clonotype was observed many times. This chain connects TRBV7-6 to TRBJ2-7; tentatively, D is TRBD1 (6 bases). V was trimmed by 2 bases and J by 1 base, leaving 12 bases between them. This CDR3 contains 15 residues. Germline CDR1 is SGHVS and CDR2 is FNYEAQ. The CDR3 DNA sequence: TGTGCCAGCAGCTTATCCGGACAGCCATCCTACGAGCAGTACTTC. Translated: CASSLSGQPSYEQYF.

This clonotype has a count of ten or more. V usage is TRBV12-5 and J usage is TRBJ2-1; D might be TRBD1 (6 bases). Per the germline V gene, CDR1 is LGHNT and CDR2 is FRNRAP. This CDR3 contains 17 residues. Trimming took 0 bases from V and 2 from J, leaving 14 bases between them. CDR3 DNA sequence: TGTGCTAGTGGTTTGGTATTTGGACAGACTACCTACAATGAGCAGTTCTTC. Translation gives CASGLVFGQTTYNEQFF.

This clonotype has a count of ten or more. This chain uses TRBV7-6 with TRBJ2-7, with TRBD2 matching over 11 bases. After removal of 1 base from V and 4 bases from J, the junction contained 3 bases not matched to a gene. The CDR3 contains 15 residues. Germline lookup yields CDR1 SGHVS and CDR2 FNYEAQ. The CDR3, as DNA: TGTGCCAGCAGCTTAGGCCCTAGCGGGGGGTACGAGCAGTACTTC. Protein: CASSLGPSGGYEQYF.

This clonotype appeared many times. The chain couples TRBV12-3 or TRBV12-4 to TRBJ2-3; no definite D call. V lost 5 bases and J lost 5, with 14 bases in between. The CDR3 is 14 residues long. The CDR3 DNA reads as TGTGCCAGCAGTCCCGTGGGCCCTCAAGATACGCAGTATTTT. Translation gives CASSPVGPQDTQYF.

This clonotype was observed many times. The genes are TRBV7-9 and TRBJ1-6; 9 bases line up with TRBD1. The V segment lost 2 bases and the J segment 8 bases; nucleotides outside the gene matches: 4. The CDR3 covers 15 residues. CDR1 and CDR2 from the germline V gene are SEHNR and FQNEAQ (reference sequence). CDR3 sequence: CASSLTGGVHSPLHF. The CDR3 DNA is TGTGCCAGCAGCTTAACAGGGGGCGTGCATTCACCCCTCCACTTT.

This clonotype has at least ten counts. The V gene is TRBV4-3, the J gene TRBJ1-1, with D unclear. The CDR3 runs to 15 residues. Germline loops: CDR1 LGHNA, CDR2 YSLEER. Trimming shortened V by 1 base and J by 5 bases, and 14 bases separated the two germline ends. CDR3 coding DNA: TGCGCCAGCAGCCAAGCGTTTGGTGGGGAGACTGAAGCTTTCTTT. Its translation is CASSQAFGGETEAFF.

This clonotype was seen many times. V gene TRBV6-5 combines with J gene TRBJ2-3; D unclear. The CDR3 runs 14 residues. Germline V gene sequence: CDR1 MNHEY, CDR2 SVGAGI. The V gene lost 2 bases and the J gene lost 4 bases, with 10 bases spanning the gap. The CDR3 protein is CASSYDMPPDTQYF. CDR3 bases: TGTGCCAGCAGTTACGACATGCCACCAGATACGCAGTATTTT.

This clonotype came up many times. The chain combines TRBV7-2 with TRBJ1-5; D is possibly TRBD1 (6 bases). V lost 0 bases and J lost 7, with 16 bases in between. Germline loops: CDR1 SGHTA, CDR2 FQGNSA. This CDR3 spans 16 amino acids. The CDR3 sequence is CASSLAWGAIGQPQHF. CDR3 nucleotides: TGTGCCAGCAGCTTAGCTTGGGGGGCGATAGGCCAGCCCCAGCATTTT.

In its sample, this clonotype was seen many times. The CDR3 loop reads CASTSLGRGAINEQFF. CDR3 coding DNA: TGTGCCAGCACCTCCCTGGGGCGGGGGGCGATAAATGAGCAGTTCTTC. This chain uses TRBV7-9 with TRBJ2-1; TRBD2 agrees at 8 bases. There are 16 residues in the CDR3. J lost 7 bases, V lost 7 bases, and 15 bases had no gene match. CDR1 is SEHNR and CDR2 is FQNEAQ in the germline V gene (reference sequence).

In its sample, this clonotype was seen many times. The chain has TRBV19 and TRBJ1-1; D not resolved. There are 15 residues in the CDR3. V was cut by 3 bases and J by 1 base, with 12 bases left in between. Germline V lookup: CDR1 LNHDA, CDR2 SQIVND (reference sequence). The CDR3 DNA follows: TGTGCCAGTAGTATCACCAACCTTTGGAACACTGAAGCTTTCTTT. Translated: CASSITNLWNTEAFF.

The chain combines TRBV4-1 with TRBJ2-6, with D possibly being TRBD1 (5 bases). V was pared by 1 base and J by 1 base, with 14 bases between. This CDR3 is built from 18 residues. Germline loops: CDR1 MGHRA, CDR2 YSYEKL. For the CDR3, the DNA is TGCGCCAGCAGCCAAGGAAGGTTTGGGGCATCTGGGGCCAACGTCCTGACTTTC. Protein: CASSQGRFGASGANVLTF.

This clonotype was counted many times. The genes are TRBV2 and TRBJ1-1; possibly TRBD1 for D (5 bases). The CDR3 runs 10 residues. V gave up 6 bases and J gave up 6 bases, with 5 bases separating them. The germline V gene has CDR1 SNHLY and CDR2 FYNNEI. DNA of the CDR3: TGTGCCAGCAGGGGGGCTGAAGCTTTCTTT. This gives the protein CASRGAEAFF.

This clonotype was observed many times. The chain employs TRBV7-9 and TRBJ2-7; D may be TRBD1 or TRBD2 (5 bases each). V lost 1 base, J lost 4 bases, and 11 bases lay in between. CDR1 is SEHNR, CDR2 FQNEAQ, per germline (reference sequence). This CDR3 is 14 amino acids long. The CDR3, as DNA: TGTGCCAGCAGCTTAGGTAGGGGACGGTACGAGCAGTACTTC. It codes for CASSLGRGRYEQYF.

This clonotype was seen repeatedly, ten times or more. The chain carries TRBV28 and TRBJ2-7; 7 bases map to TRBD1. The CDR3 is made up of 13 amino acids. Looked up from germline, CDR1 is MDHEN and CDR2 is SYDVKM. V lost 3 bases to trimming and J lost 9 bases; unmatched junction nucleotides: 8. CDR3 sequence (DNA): TGTGCCAGCAGTTTGACAGGGAATAGCGTGCAGTACTTC. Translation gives CASSLTGNSVQYF.

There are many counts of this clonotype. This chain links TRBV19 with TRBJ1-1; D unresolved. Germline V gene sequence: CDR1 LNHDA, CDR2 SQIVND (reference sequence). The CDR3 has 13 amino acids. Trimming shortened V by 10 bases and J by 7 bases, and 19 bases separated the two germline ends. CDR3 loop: CAIASPGSLEAFF. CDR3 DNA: TGTGCCATCGCCAGTCCCGGCAGCCTTGAAGCTTTCTTT.

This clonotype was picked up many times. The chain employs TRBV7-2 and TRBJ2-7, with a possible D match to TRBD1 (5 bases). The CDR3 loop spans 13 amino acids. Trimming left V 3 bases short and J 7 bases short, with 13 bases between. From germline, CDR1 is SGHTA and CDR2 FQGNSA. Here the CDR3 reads CASSFWGRGEQYF. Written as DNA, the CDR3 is TGTGCCAGCAGCTTCTGGGGCCGAGGTGAGCAGTACTTC.

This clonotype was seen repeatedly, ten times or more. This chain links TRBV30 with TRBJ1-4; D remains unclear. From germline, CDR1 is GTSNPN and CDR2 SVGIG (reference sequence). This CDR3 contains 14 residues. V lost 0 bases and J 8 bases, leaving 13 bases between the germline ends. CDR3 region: CAWSVPGNDEKLFF. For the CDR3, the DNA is TGTGCCTGGAGTGTACCCGGAAATGACGAAAAACTGTTTTTT.

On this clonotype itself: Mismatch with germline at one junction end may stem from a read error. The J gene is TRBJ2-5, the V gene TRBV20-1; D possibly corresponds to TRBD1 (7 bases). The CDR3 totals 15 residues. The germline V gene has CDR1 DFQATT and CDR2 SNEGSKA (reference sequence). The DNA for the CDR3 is TGCAGTGCTAGAGATTCTTCCGGAGGGACAGAGGCCCAGTACTTC. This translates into CSARDSSGGTEAQYF.

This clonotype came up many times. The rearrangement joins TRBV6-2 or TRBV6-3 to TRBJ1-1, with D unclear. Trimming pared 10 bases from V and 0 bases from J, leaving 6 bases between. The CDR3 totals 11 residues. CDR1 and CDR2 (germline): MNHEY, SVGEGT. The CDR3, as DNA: TGTGCCACTCTCCTGAACACTGAAGCTTTCTTT. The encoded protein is CATLLNTEAFF.

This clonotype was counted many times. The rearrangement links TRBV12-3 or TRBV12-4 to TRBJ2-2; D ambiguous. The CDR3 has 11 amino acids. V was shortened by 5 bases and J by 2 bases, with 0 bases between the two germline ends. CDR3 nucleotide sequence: TGTGCCAGCAGTAACACCGGGGAGCTGTTTTTT. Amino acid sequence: CASSNTGELFF.

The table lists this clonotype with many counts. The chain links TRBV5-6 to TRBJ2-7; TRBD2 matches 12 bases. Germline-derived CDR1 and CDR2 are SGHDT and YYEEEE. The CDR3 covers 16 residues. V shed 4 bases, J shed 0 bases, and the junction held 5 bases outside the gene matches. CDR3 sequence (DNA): TGTGCCAGCAGCCCCGGACTAGCGGGGAGCTCCTACGAGCAGTACTTC. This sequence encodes CASSPGLAGSSYEQYF. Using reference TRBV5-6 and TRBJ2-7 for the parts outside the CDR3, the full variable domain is DAGVTQSPTHLIKTRGQQVTLRCSPKSGHDTVSWYQQALGQGPQFIFQYYEEEERQRGNFPDRFSGHQFPNYSSELNVNALLLGDSALYLCASSPGLAGSSYEQYFGPGTRLTVT.

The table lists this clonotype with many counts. CDR3: CASTQGWGVGGEQFF. Written as DNA, the CDR3 is TGTGCCAGCACCCAAGGGTGGGGGGTTGGTGGGGAGCAGTTCTTC. The chain combines TRBV7-2 with TRBJ2-1, with a weak D call TRBD2 (6 bases). CDR3 length equals 15 residues. Germline CDR1 reads SGHTA; CDR2 reads FQGNSA. Between the trimmed V and J ends, which lost 7 bases and 10 bases, there was a span of 23 bases.

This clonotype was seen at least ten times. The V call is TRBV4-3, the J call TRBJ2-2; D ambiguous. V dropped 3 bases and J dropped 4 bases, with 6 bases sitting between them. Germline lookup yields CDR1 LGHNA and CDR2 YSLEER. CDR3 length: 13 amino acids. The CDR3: CASSHGFTGELFF. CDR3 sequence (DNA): TGCGCCAGCAGCCATGGCTTCACCGGGGAGCTGTTTTTT.

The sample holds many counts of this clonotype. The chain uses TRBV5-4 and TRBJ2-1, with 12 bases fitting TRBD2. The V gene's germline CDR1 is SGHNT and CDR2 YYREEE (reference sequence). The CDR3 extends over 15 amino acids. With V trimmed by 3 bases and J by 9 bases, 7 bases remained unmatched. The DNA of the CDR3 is TGTGCCAGCAGCTACTTGACTAGCGGGGGAGGTGAGCAGTTCTTC. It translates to CASSYLTSGGGEQFF.